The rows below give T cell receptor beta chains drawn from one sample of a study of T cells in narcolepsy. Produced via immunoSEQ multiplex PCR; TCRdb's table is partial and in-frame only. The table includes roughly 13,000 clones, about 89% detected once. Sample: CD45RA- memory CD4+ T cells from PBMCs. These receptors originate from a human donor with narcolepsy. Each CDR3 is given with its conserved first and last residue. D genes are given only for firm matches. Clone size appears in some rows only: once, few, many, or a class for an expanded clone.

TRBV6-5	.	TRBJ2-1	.	CASSLLEYNEQFF	TGTGCCAGCAGCCTGCTAGAATACAATGAGCAGTTCTTC
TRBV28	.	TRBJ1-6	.	CASSLRSSYNSPLHF	TGTGCCAGCAGTTTAAGGAGCTCCTATAATTCACCCCTCCACTTT
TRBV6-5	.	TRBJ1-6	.	CASREGSNSPLHF	TGTGCCAGCCGCGAGGGAAGCAATTCACCCCTCCACTTT
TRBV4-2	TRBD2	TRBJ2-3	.	CASSQASSGRTGTDTQYF	TGTGCCAGCAGCCAAGCTTCTAGCGGGAGGACGGGCACAGATACGCAGTATTTT
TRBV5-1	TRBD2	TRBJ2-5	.	CASSLGEREDQETQYF	TGCGCCAGCAGCTTGGGGGAGCGGGAGGACCAAGAGACCCAGTACTTC
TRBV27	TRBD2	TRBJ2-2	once	CASSFLGLAGENTGELFF	TGTGCCAGCAGTTTTTTGGGACTAGCGGGAGAGAACACCGGGGAGCTGTTTTTT
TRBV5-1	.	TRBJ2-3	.	CASSPLTGRTDTQYF	TGCGCCAGCAGCCCCCTGACAGGCAGAACAGATACGCAGTATTTT
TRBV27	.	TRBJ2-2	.	CASSFIRDITGELFF	TGTGCCAGCAGTTTCATTCGGGACATCACCGGGGAGCTGTTTTTT
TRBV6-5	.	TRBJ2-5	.	CASSYGHQTIQETQYF	TGTGCCAGCAGTTACGGGCACCAGACCATCCAAGAGACCCAGTACTTC
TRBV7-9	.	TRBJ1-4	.	CASSPPGGGLSGEKLFF	TGTGCCAGCAGCCCCCCTGGGGGAGGGCTTAGCGGTGAAAAACTGTTTTTT
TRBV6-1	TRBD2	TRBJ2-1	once	CASSDTSGAYNEQFF	TGTGCCAGCAGTGACACTAGCGGGGCCTACAATGAGCAGTTCTTC
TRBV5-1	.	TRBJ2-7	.	CAILGQGLYEQYF	TGCGCCATACTTGGGCAGGGGCTCTACGAGCAGTACTTC
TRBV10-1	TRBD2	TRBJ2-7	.	CASSDPLPSGRFSAAAYEQYF	TGCGCCAGCAGTGATCCCCTCCCTAGCGGGAGATTCTCCGCGGCGGCCTACGAGCAGTACTTC
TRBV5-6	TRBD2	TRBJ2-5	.	CASSIGTSQYF	TGTGCCAGCAGCATCGGGACTAGCCAGTACTTC
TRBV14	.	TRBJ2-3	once	CASSQTYTGPGPDTQYF	TGTGCCAGCAGCCAAACCTACACAGGACCTGGACCAGATACGCAGTATTTT
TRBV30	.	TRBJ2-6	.	CAWSLFAGSGANVLTF	TGTGCCTGGTCCCTCTTCGCCGGCTCTGGGGCCAACGTCCTGACTTTC
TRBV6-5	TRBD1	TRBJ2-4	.	CASRTQGSGNIQYF	TGTGCCAGCAGGACACAGGGGTCGGGGAACATTCAGTACTTC
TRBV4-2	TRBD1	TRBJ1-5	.	CASIPTPGTAMNSNQPQHF	TGTGCCAGCATACCAACTCCCGGGACAGCGATGAACAGCAATCAGCCCCAGCATTTT
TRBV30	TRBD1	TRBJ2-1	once	CAWSAGQGFEQFF	TGTGCCTGGAGTGCGGGACAGGGTTTTGAGCAGTTCTTC
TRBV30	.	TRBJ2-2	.	CAWSTSRRGGELFF	TGTGCCTGGAGTACATCTAGAAGAGGCGGGGAGCTGTTTTTT
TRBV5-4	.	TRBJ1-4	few	CASSAQTGANEKLFF	TGTGCCAGCAGCGCCCAGACGGGAGCTAATGAAAAACTGTTTTTT
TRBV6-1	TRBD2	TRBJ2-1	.	CASSGGRIKRLAGDFNEQFF	TGTGCCAGCAGTGGCGGACGGATAAAGAGACTAGCGGGAGACTTTAATGAGCAGTTCTTC
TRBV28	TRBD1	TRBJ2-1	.	CASSLRGQGPYNEQFF	TGTGCCAGCAGTTTAAGGGGACAGGGGCCCTACAATGAGCAGTTCTTC
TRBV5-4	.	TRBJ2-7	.	CASSLGEGGYEQYF	TGTGCCAGCAGCTTGGGGGAAGGGGGCTACGAGCAGTACTTC
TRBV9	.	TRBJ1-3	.	CASSASPGTGNTIYF	TGTGCCAGCAGCGCCTCACCCGGGACTGGAAACACCATATATTTT
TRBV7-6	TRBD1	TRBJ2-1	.	CASSSTGRNRGLVNEQFF	TGTGCCAGCAGCTCCACGGGCCGAAACAGGGGGTTAGTGAATGAGCAGTTCTTC